This T cell receptor beta chain was recorded in a study of blood T cells in healthy people across ages. Each sample used at least 7 million PBMCs. Notes on the study in general: Higher diversity and more naive CD4+ cells were features of long-lived donors, compared to aged donors. Using unsorted PBMCs precluded a conclusive naive versus antigen-experienced comparison.

This clonotype showed up many times. Its antigen remains unidentified. A J-beta primer mix and a sample-barcoded 5' primer were used in a second PCR of about 7 to 12 cycles. TCRdb redid the calling of the 5' RACE reads with MiXCR, one entry per CDR3 protein. The sample lists around 1,500,000 distinct CDR3 sequences, 28% seen once, with 7.7% in the top ten. The CDR3 has 16 residues. V was pared by 0 bases and J by 4 bases, with 10 bases between. CDR1 is LGHNA and CDR2 is YNFKEQ in the germline V gene. The receptor was isolated from a woman aged 25 to 39 in good health. Input material: blood. J is TRBJ2-6 and V is TRBV4-2; no reliable D call. The CDR3 is CASSQDRGTGANVLTF. The CDR3 nucleotides read TGTGCCAGCAGCCAAGACCGAGGTACAGGGGCCAACGTCCTGACTTTC.